This T cell receptor beta chain was recorded in a study of response to subunit inactivated influenza vaccine. General study points: The authors offered the suggestion that each seasonal influenza vaccination recruits few new T cells.

TCRdb used MiXCR to reprocess the RT-PCR reads, holding one entry per CDR3 protein. Of just over 300,000 distinct CDR3 sequences listed, approximately 21% are singletons. J was trimmed by 6 bases and V by 0 bases; bases with no gene match: 8. The CDR3 extends over 16 amino acids. Details on this clonotype: As yet, its antigen is unknown.

Source: PBMCs from blood, taken 21 months after vaccination. The sequence came from a man aged 50-75 years who received an inactivated influenza vaccine. The gene calls are TRBV23-1 and TRBJ2-3; 8 bases align to TRBD1. TRBV23-1 qualifies as an ORF whose function is uncertain. DNA for the CDR3: TGCGCCAGCAGTCAATCGGGGACAGGTGCCCTGGATACGCAGTATTTT. It encodes CASSQSGTGALDTQYF.